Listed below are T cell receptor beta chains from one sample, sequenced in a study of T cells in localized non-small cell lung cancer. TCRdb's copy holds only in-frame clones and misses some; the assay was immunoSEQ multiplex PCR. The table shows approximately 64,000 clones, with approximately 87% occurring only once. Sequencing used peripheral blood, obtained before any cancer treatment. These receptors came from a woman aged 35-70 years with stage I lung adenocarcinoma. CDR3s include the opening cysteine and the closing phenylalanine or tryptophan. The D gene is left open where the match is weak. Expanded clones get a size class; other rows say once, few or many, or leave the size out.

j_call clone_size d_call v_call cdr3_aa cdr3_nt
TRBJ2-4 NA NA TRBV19 CASSITGVLNIQYF TGTGCCAGTAGTATAACGGGAGTACTAAACATTCAGTACTTC
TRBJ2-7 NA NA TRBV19 CASSMGGPSSYEQYF TGTGCCAGTAGTATGGGCGGGCCTAGCTCCTACGAGCAGTACTTC
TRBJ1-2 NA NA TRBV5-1 CASSIGDQLGYTF TGCGCCAGCAGTATAGGCGACCAGCTAGGCTACACCTTC
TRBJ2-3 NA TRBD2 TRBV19 CASIAGGPTEAGRTTDTQYF TGTGCCAGTATCGCGGGGGGTCCCACAGAAGCAGGGCGCACCACAGATACGCAGTATTTT
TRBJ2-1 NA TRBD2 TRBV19 CASSRAGGPYNEQFF TGTGCCAGTAGTCGGGCGGGAGGGCCCTACAATGAGCAGTTCTTC
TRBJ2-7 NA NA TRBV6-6 CASSREWSYEQYF TGTGCCAGCAGCCGGGAGTGGAGTTACGAGCAGTACTTC
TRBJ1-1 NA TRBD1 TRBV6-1 CASTDVGTGNTEAFF TGTGCCAGCACCGATGTCGGGACAGGGAACACTGAAGCTTTCTTT
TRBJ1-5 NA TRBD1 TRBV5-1 CASSLEQGAQPQHF TGCGCCAGCAGCTTAGAACAGGGGGCTCAGCCCCAGCATTTT
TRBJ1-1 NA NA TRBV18 CASSRNRDAEAFF TGTGCCAGCTCACGAAACAGGGATGCTGAAGCTTTCTTT
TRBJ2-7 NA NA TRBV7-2 CASSSTYSYEQYF TGTGCCAGCAGCTCCACCTATTCCTACGAGCAGTACTTC
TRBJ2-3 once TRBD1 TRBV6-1 CASTDRGQGTDTQYF TGTGCCAGCACCGACAGGGGACAGGGCACAGATACGCAGTATTTT
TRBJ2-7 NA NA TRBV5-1 CASSRTRDVPYEQYF TGCGCCAGCAGCCGTACCCGGGACGTCCCCTACGAGCAGTACTTC
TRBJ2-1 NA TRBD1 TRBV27 CASRGGTGEYNEQFF TGTGCCAGCAGGGGTGGGACAGGGGAATACAATGAGCAGTTCTTC
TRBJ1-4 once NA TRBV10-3 CAISETNYATNEKLFF TGTGCCATCAGTGAGACCAACTATGCAACTAATGAAAAACTGTTTTTT
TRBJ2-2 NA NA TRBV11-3 CASSSVLVPGELFF TGTGCCAGCAGCTCAGTCCTGGTTCCCGGGGAGCTGTTTTTT
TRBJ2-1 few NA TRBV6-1 CASRGAYLAMNEQFF TGTGCCAGCAGGGGAGCCTATCTAGCGATGAATGAGCAGTTCTTC
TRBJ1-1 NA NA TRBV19 CASSQPGLPNTEAFF TGTGCCAGTAGTCAACCGGGACTCCCGAACACTGAAGCTTTCTTT
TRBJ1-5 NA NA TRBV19 CASSIGWRRGNQPQHF TGTGCCAGTAGTATAGGTTGGAGGAGAGGCAATCAGCCCCAGCATTTT
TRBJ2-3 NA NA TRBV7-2 CASSYQSITPGDTQYF TGTGCCAGCAGCTATCAGAGCATAACCCCCGGGGATACGCAGTATTTT
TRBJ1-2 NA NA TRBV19 CASSMRGPGYGYTF TGTGCCAGTAGTATGCGAGGACCGGGCTATGGCTACACCTTC
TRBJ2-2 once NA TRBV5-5 CASSVGTAGELFF TGTGCCAGCAGCGTCGGGACGGCCGGGGAGCTGTTTTTT
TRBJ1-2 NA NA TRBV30 CACRNQGRGGYTF TGTGCCTGTAGGAATCAGGGGAGAGGTGGCTACACCTTC
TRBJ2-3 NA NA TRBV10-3 CAISEKGGNTDTQYF TGTGCCATCAGTGAGAAGGGGGGGAACACAGATACGCAGTATTTT
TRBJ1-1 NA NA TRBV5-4 CASSSVSRGAFF TGTGCCAGCAGCTCGGTGTCCCGGGGAGCTTTCTTT
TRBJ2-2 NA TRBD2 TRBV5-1 CASSLTSGRSTGELFF TGCGCCAGCAGCTTGACTAGCGGGAGAAGTACCGGGGAGCTGTTTTTT
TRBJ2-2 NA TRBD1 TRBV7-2 CASDNSGTGHTGELFF TGTGCCAGCGACAATTCCGGGACAGGTCATACCGGGGAGCTGTTTTTT
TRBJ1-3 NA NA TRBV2 CASSEGGRASGNTIYF TGTGCCAGCAGTGAGGGCGGCAGGGCCTCTGGAAACACCATATATTTT
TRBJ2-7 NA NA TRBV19 CASSNSPHSYEQYF TGTGCCAGTAGCAACTCCCCCCACTCCTACGAGCAGTACTTC
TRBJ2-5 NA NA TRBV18 CASSPRQETQYF TGTGCCAGCTCACCCCGTCAAGAGACCCAGTACTTC
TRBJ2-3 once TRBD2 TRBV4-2 CASSQDSGGGYTDTQYF TGTGCCAGCAGCCAAGATTCTGGCGGGGGTTACACAGATACGCAGTATTTT
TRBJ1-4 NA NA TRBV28 CASGVKEKLFF TGTGCCAGCGGGGTGAAAGAAAAACTGTTTTTT
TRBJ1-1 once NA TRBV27 CASSPRTGAGTEAFF TGTGCCAGCAGTCCCAGAACGGGCGCGGGCACTGAAGCTTTCTTT
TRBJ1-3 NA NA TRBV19 CASSIRSASGNTIYF TGTGCCAGTAGTATAAGGTCGGCCTCTGGAAACACCATATATTTT
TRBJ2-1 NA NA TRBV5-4 CASSLDRENEQFF TGTGCCAGCAGCTTGGACAGGGAAAATGAGCAGTTCTTC
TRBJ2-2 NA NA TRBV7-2 CASSIRNTGELFF TGTGCCAGCAGCATACGGAACACCGGGGAGCTGTTTTTT
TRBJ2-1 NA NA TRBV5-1 CASSLGSYNEQFF TGCGCCAGTTCGTTAGGGTCCTACAATGAGCAGTTCTTC
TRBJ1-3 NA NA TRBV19 CASSPGAITGNTIYF TGTGCCAGTAGTCCAGGGGCCATTACTGGAAACACCATATATTTT